Presented here are 10 T cell receptor beta chains from one specimen sequenced in a study of regulatory T cells in long-lasting Graves disease. The time point denotes: persistent/refractory GD, antithyroid drugs over 5 years with positive TRAb. The TCR library was prepared using RNA isolated from PBMCs. Building of the TCR beta libraries involved iRepertoire HTBI primers and Arm-PCR of CDR3 regions. One entry per CDR3 protein results from TCRdb running MiXCR on the multiplex PCR reads. This sample has about 300,000 distinct CDR3 sequences; 20% to 25% occur once, and the top ten carry about 56%. The sequenced sample was peripheral blood mononuclear cells (PBMCs), obtained when the disease was refractory, from a patient treated with antithyroid drugs. Receptors originate from a female donor with Graves disease.

The genes are TRBV11-2 and TRBJ2-5; 7 nucleotides agree with TRBD2. Unmatched junction bases numbered 2, after V lost 5 bases and J lost 2 bases. The CDR3 covers 13 residues. Germline V lookup: CDR1 SGHAT, CDR2 FQNNGV. DNA for the CDR3: TGTGCCAGCAGCACACTAGCGCAAGAGACCCAGTACTTC. Its protein product is CASSTLAQETQYF.

This sequence joins TRBV6-1 and TRBJ1-3; D unclear. V gave up 4 bases and J gave up 1 base, with 11 bases separating them. The CDR3 covers 15 residues. Germline V gene data show CDR1 as MNHNS and CDR2 as SASEGT. CDR3 in amino acids: CASSGLSGSGNTIYF. The CDR3 nucleotides read TGTGCCAGCAGTGGCCTTTCGGGTTCTGGAAACACCATATATTTT.

This clonotype was detected many times. The rearrangement links TRBV28 to TRBJ2-1; 11 nucleotides match TRBD2. This CDR3 region has 18 residues. The trim removed 7 bases at V and 7 bases at J, leaving 18 bases unmatched. Looked up from germline, CDR1 is MDHEN and CDR2 is SYDVKM. For the CDR3, the DNA is TGTGCCAGCACCCCCCAGTCCATAGCGGGAGGGCCGTTGAATGAGCAGTTCTTC. It encodes CASTPQSIAGGPLNEQFF.

This chain uses TRBV11-2 with TRBJ1-1; D unresolved. The V gene's germline CDR1 is SGHAT and CDR2 FQNNGV. The CDR3 has 15 amino acids. Trimming took off 1 base at V and 0 bases at J, with 9 bases between the two ends. The CDR3 loop is CASSLGATLNTEAFF. The CDR3 region has the DNA TGTGCCAGCAGCTTAGGTGCGACACTGAACACTGAAGCTTTCTTT.

This clonotype was counted many times. The rearrangement joins TRBV28 to TRBJ2-7, with a weak D call TRBD2 (5 bases). Germline values: CDR1 MDHEN, CDR2 SYDVKM. Trimming removed 8 bases from V and 1 base from J, with 12 bases in between. The CDR3 is made up of 13 amino acids. The CDR3 nucleotides are TGTGCCAGCCGCCCCGGCGGGTCCTACGAGCAGTACTTC. Amino acids: CASRPGGSYEQYF. Complete variable domain (other parts from reference TRBV28 and TRBJ2-7): DVKVTQSSRYLVKRTGEKVFLECVQDMDHENMFWYRQDPGLGLRLIYFSYDVKMKEKGDIPEGYSVSREKKERFSLILESASTNQTSMYLCASRPGGSYEQYFGPGTRLTVT.

With respect to this clonotype: This may be a read error: a much more frequent sequence differs by one nucleotide. In this CDR3 the conserved last residue, phenylalanine or tryptophan, is missing, so a read error is likely. This chain links TRBV27 with TRBJ2-7; possibly TRBD1 or TRBD2 for D (5 bases each). V dropped 5 bases and J dropped 2 bases, with 16 bases sitting between them. Germline CDR1 reads MNHEY; CDR2 reads SMNVEV (reference sequence). This CDR3 is built from 15 residues. The CDR3 loop is CASSPGTLTTYEQYS. The CDR3 nucleotides are TGTGCCAGCAGTCCCGGGACCTTGACAACCTACGAGCAGTACTCC.

In its sample, this clonotype was seen many times. The chain uses TRBV12-3 or TRBV12-4 and TRBJ1-2; D gene ambiguous. Trimming stripped 7 bases from V and 4 bases from J, with 13 bases between. The CDR3 consists of 13 residues. The CDR3 region is CASTRGPGYGYTF. The CDR3 nucleotides read TGTGCCAGCACCCGCGGTCCGGGCTATGGCTACACCTTC.

Regarding this clonotype: A much larger clone lies one base from this, so it may be a read error. The chain recombines TRBV27 with TRBJ2-2; D gene uncertain. The CDR3 totals 14 residues. Trimming took 2 bases from V and 0 from J, leaving 4 bases between them. CDR1 is MNHEY and CDR2 is SMNVEV in the germline V gene (reference sequence). CDR3 DNA sequence: TGTGCCAGCAGTTTAACGGCGAACACCGGGGAGCTGTTTTTT. It yields the protein CASSLTANTGELFF.

This clonotype was seen at least ten times. The V gene is TRBV20-1, the J gene TRBJ2-5, with D perhaps TRBD2 (6 bases). CDR1 and CDR2 from the germline V gene are DFQATT and SNEGSKA (reference sequence). This CDR3 has 13 amino acids. V shed 1 base and J shed 5 bases, with 11 bases lying between them. CDR3 in DNA: TGCAGTGCTAGAGCTGCGGGATCGGAGACCCAGTACTTC. It is translated as CSARAAGSETQYF.

There are many counts of this clonotype. This chain uses TRBV5-6 with TRBJ2-5, with 8 bases identical to TRBD1. CDR1 and CDR2 (germline): SGHDT, YYEEEE. The trim removed 3 bases at V and 4 bases at J, leaving 2 bases unmatched. CDR3 length: 13 residues. CDR3 amino acids: CASSWGQAETQYF. CDR3 nucleotides: TGTGCCAGCAGCTGGGGACAGGCAGAGACCCAGTACTTC.